Below, 20 T cell receptor beta chains from the same sample are listed, as sequenced in a study of T cell changes during pregnancy in multiple sclerosis. The data were produced by immunoSEQ multiplex PCR, yet TCRdb's version contains in-frame clones alone and is incomplete. The data contain fewer than 75,000 clones, under 95% of them singletons. Sequenced here: peripheral blood, sampled after pregnancy. Receptor source: a female donor in good health, enrolled as a control in a pregnancy study.

This chain links TRBV6-6 with TRBJ2-3; maybe TRBD1 (5 bases). V was trimmed by 0 bases and J by 6 bases, leaving 13 bases between them. CDR1 and CDR2 from the germline V gene are MNHNY and SVGAGI (reference sequence). The CDR3 runs 15 residues. The CDR3 bases are TGTGCCAGCAGTTACTCGAGACCTGGGGCGGATACGCAGTATTTT. Translating gives CASSYSRPGADTQYF.

This sequence joins TRBV5-1 and TRBJ1-5, with D maybe TRBD1 (5 bases). The V and J ends lost 0 bases and 7 bases respectively, with 11 bases between them. CDR1 and CDR2 from the germline V gene are SGHRS and YFSETQ. The CDR3 has 14 residues. CDR3 DNA sequence: TGCGCCAGCAGCTTGGGGGGGGTGGGCCAGCCCCAGCATTTT. Its translation is CASSLGGVGQPQHF.

V and J are TRBV19 and TRBJ2-7, with 9 bases identical to TRBD1. The J segment lost 4 bases and the V segment lost 4 bases, leaving 11 bases of the junction unmatched. This CDR3 has 16 residues. Germline lookup yields CDR1 LNHDA and CDR2 SQIVND (reference sequence). This CDR3 reads CASSNPWTGEVYEQYF. CDR3 coding DNA: TGTGCCAGTAGTAACCCCTGGACAGGGGAGGTATACGAGCAGTACTTC.

The chain joins TRBV6-5 to TRBJ1-2; 8 nucleotides agree with TRBD1. V trimming: 6 bases; J trimming: 2 bases; junction bases outside the gene matches: 8. CDR1 MNHEY and CDR2 SVGAGI come from the germline V gene. The CDR3 totals 15 residues. The CDR3 region is CASSQPRTGNYGYTF. The CDR3 nucleotides read TGTGCCAGCAGCCAACCCCGGACAGGGAACTATGGCTACACCTTC.

The chain is built from TRBV5-1 and TRBJ1-2; 11 positions agree with TRBD1. The V and J ends lost 4 bases and 8 bases, in that order; junction bases with no gene match: 10. The CDR3 loop spans 15 amino acids. CDR1 and CDR2 (germline): SGHRS, YFSETQ. The CDR3: CASSPNRDRGSGYTF. CDR3 nucleotide sequence: TGCGCCAGCAGCCCAAACCGGGACAGGGGGAGCGGCTACACCTTC.

This chain connects TRBV7-8 to TRBJ1-1; D not certain. The V gene's germline CDR1 is SGHVS and CDR2 FQNEAQ. Trimming left V 2 bases short and J 3 bases short, with 10 bases between. The CDR3 has 14 amino acids. The CDR3 nucleotides are TGTGCCAGCAGCTTATCCACCCAGGACACTGAAGCTTTCTTT. Encoded protein: CASSLSTQDTEAFF.

V gene TRBV9 combines with J gene TRBJ2-1, with 11 bases lining up with TRBD2. This CDR3 has 14 amino acids. Germline V gene sequence: CDR1 SGDLS, CDR2 YYNGEE. V dropped 2 bases and J dropped 9; count of bases not matched to a gene: 4. The CDR3 region is CASSVSGGAGEQFF. For the CDR3, the DNA is TGTGCCAGCAGCGTTAGCGGGGGGGCTGGTGAGCAGTTCTTC.

The chain couples TRBV25-1 to TRBJ2-1, with TRBD2 matching over 7 bases. Germline CDR1 is MGHDK and CDR2 is SYGVNS. The CDR3 has 11 amino acids. The V segment lost 6 bases and the J segment 15 bases; nucleotides outside the gene matches: 8. As DNA, the CDR3 is TGTGCCAGCAGCACGGGGAGGGTTGTGTTCTTC. Translated, it gives CASSTGRVVFF.

The chain joins TRBV18 to TRBJ2-5; TRBD1 matches 7 bases. In germline, CDR1 is KGHSH, CDR2 LQKENI. The CDR3 length is 14 residues. The trim removed 5 bases at V and 4 bases at J, leaving 7 bases unmatched. Written as DNA, the CDR3 is TGTGCCAGCTCAGCCACCGGGACAGCAGAGACCCAGTACTTC. As protein: CASSATGTAETQYF.

This chain uses TRBV7-2 with TRBJ1-2; 9 bases fit TRBD1. The V gene's germline CDR1 is SGHTA and CDR2 FQGNSA. The V gene end was trimmed by 4 bases and the J gene end by 8 bases; junction bases not matched to a gene: 8. This CDR3 contains 14 residues. CDR3 DNA sequence: TGTGCCAGCAGCTACGCGGACAGGGGAGGCGGCTACACCTTC. Translation gives CASSYADRGGGYTF.

The chain recombines TRBV5-1 with TRBJ2-7; 7 nucleotides agree with TRBD2. V gave up 3 bases and J gave up 5 bases; unmatched junction bases: 8. CDR3 size: 14 residues. Looked up from germline, CDR1 is SGHRS and CDR2 is YFSETQ. The CDR3 DNA sequence: TGCGCCAGCAGCTCAGGTGGGGGGGAACACGAGCAGTACTTC. Protein product: CASSSGGGEHEQYF.

The J gene is TRBJ1-2, the V gene TRBV14, with D perhaps TRBD1 (6 bases). Trimming left V 4 bases short and J 1 base short, with 13 bases between. Germline CDR1 SGHDN, CDR2 FVKESK. The CDR3 is made up of 15 amino acids. The CDR3 nucleotides are TGTGCCAGCAGCCCGATCACAGGGATTAACTATGGCTACACCTTC. Translated, it gives CASSPITGINYGYTF. Based on the CDR3 plus reference TRBV14 and TRBJ1-2, the full variable domain is EAGVTQFPSHSVIEKGQTVTLRCDPISGHDNLYWYRRVMGKEIKFLLHFVKESKQDESGMPNNRFLAERTGGTYSTLKVQPAELEDSGVYFCASSPITGINYGYTFGSGTRLTVV.

The chain is built from TRBV2 and TRBJ2-2; 9 nucleotides match TRBD1. Germline trimming cut 7 bases from V and 5 bases from J; bases unmatched to any gene: 2. Germline CDR1 is SNHLY and CDR2 is FYNNEI. CDR3 length equals 13 residues. The CDR3 protein is CASNGQGTGELFF. The CDR3, as DNA: TGTGCCAGCAACGGACAGGGGACCGGGGAGCTGTTTTTT.

The rearrangement links TRBV7-2 to TRBJ2-3, with 10 positions matching TRBD2. Germline V gene lookup returns CDR1 SGHTA and CDR2 FQGNSA. The ends lost 7 bases at V and 5 bases at J; junction bases unmatched: 9. The CDR3 consists of 15 residues. The CDR3 region is CASIPSGGWRDTQYF. CDR3 sequence (DNA): TGTGCCAGCATACCTAGCGGGGGTTGGAGAGATACGCAGTATTTT.

The chain couples TRBV13 to TRBJ2-2; 8 bases agree with TRBD1. Germline trimming cut 4 bases from V and 6 bases from J; bases unmatched to any gene: 10. From germline, CDR1 is PRHDT and CDR2 FYEKMQ (reference sequence). The CDR3 is made up of 16 amino acids. DNA of the CDR3: TGTGCCAGCAGCTACCTACCGGGACAGGAGGCCGGGGAGCTGTTTTTT. The encoded protein is CASSYLPGQEAGELFF.

This clone was counted a few times. This rearrangement joins TRBV28 to TRBJ1-5, with 10 bases identical to TRBD1. This CDR3 contains 17 residues. CDR1 and CDR2 from the germline V gene are MDHEN and SYDVKM. Unmatched junction bases numbered 9, after V lost 3 bases and J lost 4 bases. The CDR3, as DNA: TGTGCCAGCAGTTTGGGACAGGGGACCAGGGTTAATCAGCCCCAGCATTTT. Its protein product is CASSLGQGTRVNQPQHF.

This clone was seen a handful of times. Written as DNA, the CDR3 is TGTGCCATCAGTGAGTCGCCGGGACAGGGGGATCATGGCTACACCTTC. Protein product: CAISESPGQGDHGYTF. V gene TRBV10-3 combines with J gene TRBJ1-2, with 11 bases aligning to TRBD1. Unmatched junction bases numbered 6, after V lost 0 bases and J lost 6 bases. The CDR3 has 16 amino acids. From germline, CDR1 is ENHRY and CDR2 SYGVKD.

The chain has TRBV4-3 and TRBJ2-7; the D gene is possibly TRBD2 (5 bases). CDR1 and CDR2 (germline): LGHNA, YSLEER. CDR3 length: 15 residues. The ends were cut back, 0 bases at V and 3 bases at J, with 12 bases in the middle. This CDR3 is CASSQERAPLYEQYF. CDR3 in DNA: TGCGCCAGCAGCCAAGAGCGGGCGCCGCTCTACGAGCAGTACTTC.

The rearrangement joins TRBV10-3 to TRBJ2-6; TRBD1 aligns across 7 bases. Trimming removed 6 bases from V and 2 bases from J; junction bases left unmatched: 4. This CDR3 is 15 amino acids long. Looked up from germline, CDR1 is ENHRY and CDR2 is SYGVKD. The CDR3, as DNA: TGTGCCATCAGCCTAACAGGGGCTGGGGCCAACGTCCTGACTTTC. Amino acid sequence: CAISLTGAGANVLTF.

The CDR3 spells CASSTTGTSVSEQYF. For the CDR3, the DNA is TGTGCCAGCAGTACAACCGGGACTAGCGTTAGCGAGCAGTACTTC. V gene TRBV2 combines with J gene TRBJ2-7; 10 nucleotides align to TRBD2. Trimming took 5 bases from V and 6 from J; bases not matched to a gene: 10. From germline, CDR1 is SNHLY and CDR2 FYNNEI. CDR3 size: 15 residues.